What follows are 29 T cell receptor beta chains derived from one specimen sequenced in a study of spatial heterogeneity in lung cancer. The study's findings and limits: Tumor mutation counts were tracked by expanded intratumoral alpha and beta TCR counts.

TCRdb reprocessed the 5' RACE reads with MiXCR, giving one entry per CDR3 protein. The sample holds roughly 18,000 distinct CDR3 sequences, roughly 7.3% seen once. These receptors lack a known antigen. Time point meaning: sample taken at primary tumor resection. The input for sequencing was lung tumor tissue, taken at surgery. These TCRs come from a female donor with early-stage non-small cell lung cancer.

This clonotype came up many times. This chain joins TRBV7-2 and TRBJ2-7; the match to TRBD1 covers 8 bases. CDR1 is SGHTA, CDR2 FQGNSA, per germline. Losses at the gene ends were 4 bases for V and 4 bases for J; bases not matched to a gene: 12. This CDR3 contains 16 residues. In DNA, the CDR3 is TGTGCCAGCAGCTCCCCCCGCAGACAGGGGACGTACGAGCAGTACTTC. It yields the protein CASSSPRRQGTYEQYF.

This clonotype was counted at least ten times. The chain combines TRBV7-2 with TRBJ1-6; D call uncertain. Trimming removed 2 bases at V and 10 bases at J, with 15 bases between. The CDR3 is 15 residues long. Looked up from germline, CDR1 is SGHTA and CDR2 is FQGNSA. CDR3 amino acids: CASSLRSSSESPLHF. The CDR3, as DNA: TGTGCCAGCAGCTTAAGGAGCAGCTCGGAATCACCCCTCCACTTT. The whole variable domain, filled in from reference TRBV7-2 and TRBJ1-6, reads GAGVSQSPSNKVTEKGKDVELRCDPISGHTALYWYRQSLGQGLEFLIYFQGNSAPDKSGLPSDRFSAERTGGSVSTLTIQRTQQEDSAVYLCASSLRSSSESPLHFGNGTRLTVT.

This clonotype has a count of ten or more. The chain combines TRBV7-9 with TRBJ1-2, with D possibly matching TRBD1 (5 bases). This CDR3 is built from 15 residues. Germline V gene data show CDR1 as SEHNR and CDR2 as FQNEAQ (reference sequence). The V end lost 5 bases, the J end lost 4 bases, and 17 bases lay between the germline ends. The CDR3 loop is CASSPPGRGGYGYTF. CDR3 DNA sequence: TGTGCCAGCAGCCCCCCAGGTAGGGGCGGCTATGGCTACACCTTC. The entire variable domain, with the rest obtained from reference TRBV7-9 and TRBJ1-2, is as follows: DTGVSQNPRHKITKRGQNVTFRCDPISEHNRLYWYRQTLGQGPEFLTYFQNEAQLEKSRLLSDRFSAERPKGSFSTLEIQRTEQGDSAMYLCASSPPGRGGYGYTFGSGTRLTVV.

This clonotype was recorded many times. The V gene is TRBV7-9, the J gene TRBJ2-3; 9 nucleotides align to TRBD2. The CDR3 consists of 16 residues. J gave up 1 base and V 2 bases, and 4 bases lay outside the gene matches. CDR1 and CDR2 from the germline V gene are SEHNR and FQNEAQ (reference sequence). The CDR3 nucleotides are TGTGCCAGCAGCTTATGGTCTAGCGGGGGCACAGATACGCAGTATTTT. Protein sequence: CASSLWSSGGTDTQYF.

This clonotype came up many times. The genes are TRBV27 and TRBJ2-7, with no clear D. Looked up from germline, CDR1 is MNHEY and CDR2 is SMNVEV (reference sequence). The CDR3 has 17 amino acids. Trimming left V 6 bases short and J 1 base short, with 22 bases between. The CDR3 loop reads CASSPVLSLNVSYEQYF. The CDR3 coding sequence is TGTGCCAGCAGCCCAGTGCTGAGTCTAAACGTTTCCTACGAGCAGTACTTC.

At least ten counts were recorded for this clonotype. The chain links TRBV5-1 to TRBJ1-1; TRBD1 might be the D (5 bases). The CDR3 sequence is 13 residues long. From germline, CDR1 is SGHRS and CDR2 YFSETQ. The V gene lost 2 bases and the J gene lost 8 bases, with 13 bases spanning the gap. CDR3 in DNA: TGCGCCAGCAGCTTAAGAAGGGACTTAGAAGCTTTCTTT. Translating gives CASSLRRDLEAFF.

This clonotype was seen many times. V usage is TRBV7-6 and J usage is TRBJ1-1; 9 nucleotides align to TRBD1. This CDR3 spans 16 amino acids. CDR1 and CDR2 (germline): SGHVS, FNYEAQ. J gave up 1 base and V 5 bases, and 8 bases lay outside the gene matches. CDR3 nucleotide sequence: TGTGCCAGCAGCCCCGGGACAGGGTCCGCGAACACTGAAGCTTTCTTT. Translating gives CASSPGTGSANTEAFF.

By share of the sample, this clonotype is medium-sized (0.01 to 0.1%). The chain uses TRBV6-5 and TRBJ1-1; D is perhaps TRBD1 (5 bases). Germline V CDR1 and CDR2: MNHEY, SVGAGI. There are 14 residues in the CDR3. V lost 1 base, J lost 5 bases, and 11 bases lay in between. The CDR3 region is CASSYLGPKTEAFF. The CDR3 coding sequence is TGTGCCAGCAGTTACTTGGGGCCGAAGACTGAAGCTTTCTTT.

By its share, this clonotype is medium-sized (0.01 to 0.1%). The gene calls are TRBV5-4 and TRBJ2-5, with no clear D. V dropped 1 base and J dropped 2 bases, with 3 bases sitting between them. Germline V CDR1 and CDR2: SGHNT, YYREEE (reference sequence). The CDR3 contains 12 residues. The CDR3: CASSLSQETQYF. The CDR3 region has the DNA TGTGCCAGCAGCTTGAGTCAAGAGACCCAGTACTTC. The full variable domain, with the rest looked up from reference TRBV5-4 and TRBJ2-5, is ETGVTQSPTHLIKTRGQQVTLRCSSQSGHNTVSWYQQALGQGPQFIFQYYREEENGRGNFPPRFSGLQFPNYSSELNVNALELDDSALYLCASSLSQETQYFGPGTRLLVL.

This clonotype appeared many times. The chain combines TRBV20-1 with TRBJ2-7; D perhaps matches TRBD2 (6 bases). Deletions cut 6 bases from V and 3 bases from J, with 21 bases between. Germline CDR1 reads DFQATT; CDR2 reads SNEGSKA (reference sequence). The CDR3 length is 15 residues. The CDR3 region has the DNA TGCAGTGCCCCATTCATGGGGAGGCGGTTCTACGAGCAGTACTTC. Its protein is CSAPFMGRRFYEQYF.

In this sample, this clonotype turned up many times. The CDR3 reads CASSYLSDTGELFF. The CDR3 bases are TGTGCCAGCAGTTATTTGTCGGACACCGGGGAGCTGTTTTTT. The chain joins TRBV6-2 or TRBV6-3 to TRBJ2-2; D is unclear. Trimming stripped 3 bases from V and 3 bases from J, with 8 bases between. CDR1 is MNHEY and CDR2 is SVGEGT in the germline V gene. The CDR3 is 14 amino acids.

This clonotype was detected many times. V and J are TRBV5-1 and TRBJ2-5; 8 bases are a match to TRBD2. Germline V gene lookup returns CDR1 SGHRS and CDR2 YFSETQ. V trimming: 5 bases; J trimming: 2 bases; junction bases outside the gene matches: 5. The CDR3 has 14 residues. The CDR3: CASRQGLGQETQYF. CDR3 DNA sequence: TGCGCCAGCAGACAGGGACTAGGTCAAGAGACCCAGTACTTC.

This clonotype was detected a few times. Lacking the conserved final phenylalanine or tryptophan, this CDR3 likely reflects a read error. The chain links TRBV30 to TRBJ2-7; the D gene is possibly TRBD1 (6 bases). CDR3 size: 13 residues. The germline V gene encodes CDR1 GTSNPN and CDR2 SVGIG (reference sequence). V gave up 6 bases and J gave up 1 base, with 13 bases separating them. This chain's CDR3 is CACGRDKSYEQYS. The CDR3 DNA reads TGTGCCTGCGGTAGGGACAAGTCCTACGAGCAGTACTCC.

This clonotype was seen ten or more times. This CDR3 is CASSVKVGNTEAFF. DNA of the CDR3: TGTGCCAGCAGCGTCAAAGTTGGAAACACTGAAGCTTTCTTT. The chain combines TRBV9 with TRBJ1-1; D gene ambiguous. Germline V gives CDR1 SGDLS, CDR2 YYNGEE. The CDR3 covers 14 residues. Trimming took 2 bases from V and 2 from J, leaving 10 bases between them.

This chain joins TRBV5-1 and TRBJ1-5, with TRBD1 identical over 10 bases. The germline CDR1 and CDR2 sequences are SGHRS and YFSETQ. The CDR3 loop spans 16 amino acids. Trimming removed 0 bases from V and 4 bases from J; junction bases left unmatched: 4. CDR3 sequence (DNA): TGCGCCAGCAGCTTGGGCCCGGGACAGGGGAATCAGCCCCAGCATTTT. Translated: CASSLGPGQGNQPQHF. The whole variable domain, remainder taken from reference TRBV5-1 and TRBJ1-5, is KAGVTQTPRYLIKTRGQQVTLSCSPISGHRSVSWYQQTPGQGLQFLFEYFSETQRNKGNFPGRFSGRQFSNSRSEMNVSTLELGDSALYLCASSLGPGQGNQPQHFGDGTRLSIL.

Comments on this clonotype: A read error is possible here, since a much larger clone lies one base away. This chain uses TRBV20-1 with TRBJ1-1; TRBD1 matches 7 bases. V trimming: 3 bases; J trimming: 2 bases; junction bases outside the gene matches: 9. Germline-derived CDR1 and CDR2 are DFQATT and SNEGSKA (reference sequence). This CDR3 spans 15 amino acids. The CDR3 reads CSASSDRVGNTEAFF. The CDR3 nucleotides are TGCAGTGCTAGTTCTGACAGGGTGGGTAACACTGAAGCTTTCTTT.

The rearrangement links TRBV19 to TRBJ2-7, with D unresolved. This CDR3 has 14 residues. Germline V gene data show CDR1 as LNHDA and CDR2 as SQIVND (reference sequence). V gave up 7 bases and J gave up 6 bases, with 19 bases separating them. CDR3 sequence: CASTSDGQTLEQYF. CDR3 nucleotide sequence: TGTGCCAGTACCTCGGACGGTCAGACTCTCGAGCAGTACTTC.

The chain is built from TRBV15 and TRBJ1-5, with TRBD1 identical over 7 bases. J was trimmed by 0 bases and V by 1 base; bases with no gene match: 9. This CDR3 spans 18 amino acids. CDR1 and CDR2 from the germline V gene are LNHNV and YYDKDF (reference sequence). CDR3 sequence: CATSRVAGTAYSNQPQHF. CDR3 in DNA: TGTGCCACCAGCAGAGTGGCCGGGACAGCCTATAGCAATCAGCCCCAGCATTTT.

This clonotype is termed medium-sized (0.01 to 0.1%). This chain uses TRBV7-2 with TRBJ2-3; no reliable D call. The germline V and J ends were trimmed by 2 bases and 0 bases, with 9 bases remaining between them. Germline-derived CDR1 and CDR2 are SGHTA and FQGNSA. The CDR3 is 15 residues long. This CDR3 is CASSLRWSSTDTQYF. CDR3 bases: TGTGCCAGCAGCTTAAGATGGTCTAGCACAGATACGCAGTATTTT.

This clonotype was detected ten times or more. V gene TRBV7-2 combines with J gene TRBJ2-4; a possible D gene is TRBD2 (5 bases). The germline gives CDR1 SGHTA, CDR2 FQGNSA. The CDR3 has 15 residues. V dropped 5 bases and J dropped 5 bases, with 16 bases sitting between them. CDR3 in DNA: TGTGCCAGCAGCCCCGTGGGGAGCGTCCAAAACATTCAGTACTTC. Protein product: CASSPVGSVQNIQYF.

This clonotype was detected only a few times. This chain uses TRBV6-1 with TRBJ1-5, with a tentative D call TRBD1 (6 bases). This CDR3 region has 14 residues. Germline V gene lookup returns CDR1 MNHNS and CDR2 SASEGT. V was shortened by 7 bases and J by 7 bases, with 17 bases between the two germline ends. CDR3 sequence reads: CASTFGQLGQPQHF. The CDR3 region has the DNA TGTGCCAGCACCTTTGGACAGCTTGGGCAGCCCCAGCATTTT.

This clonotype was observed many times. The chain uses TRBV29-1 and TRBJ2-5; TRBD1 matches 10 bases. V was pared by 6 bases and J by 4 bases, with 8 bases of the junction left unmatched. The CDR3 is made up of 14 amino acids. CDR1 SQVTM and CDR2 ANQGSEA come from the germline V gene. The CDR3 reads CSVDDRGRGETQYF. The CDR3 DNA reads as TGCAGCGTAGATGACAGGGGGCGGGGAGAGACCCAGTACTTC.

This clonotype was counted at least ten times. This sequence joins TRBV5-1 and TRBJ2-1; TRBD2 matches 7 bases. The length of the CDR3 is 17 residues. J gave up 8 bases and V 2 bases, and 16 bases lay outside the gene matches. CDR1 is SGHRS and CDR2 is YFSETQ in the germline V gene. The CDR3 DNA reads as TGCGCCAGCAGCTTCTCCCCCGAGCGGGGATCACCCTATGAGCAGTTCTTC. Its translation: CASSFSPERGSPYEQFF.

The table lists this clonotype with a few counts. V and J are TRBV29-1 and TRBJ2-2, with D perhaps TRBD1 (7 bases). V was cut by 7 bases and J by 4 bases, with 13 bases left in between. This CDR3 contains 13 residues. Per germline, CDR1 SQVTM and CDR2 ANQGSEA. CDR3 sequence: CSARQGGTGELFF. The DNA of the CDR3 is TGCAGCGCCCGACAGGGAGGCACCGGGGAGCTGTTTTTT.

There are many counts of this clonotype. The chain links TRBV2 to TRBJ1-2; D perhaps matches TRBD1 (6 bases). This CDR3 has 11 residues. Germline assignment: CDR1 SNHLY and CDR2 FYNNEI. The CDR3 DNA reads TGTAGTGGGACATCCTTCGGCGGCTACACCTTC. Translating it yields CSGTSFGGYTF.

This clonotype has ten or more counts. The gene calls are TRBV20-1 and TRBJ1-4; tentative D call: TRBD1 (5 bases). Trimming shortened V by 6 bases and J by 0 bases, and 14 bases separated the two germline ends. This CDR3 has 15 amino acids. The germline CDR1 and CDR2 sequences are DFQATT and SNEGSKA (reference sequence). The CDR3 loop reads CSAQKDSATNEKLFF. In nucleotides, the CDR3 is TGCAGTGCCCAAAAAGACAGTGCAACTAATGAAAAACTGTTTTTT.

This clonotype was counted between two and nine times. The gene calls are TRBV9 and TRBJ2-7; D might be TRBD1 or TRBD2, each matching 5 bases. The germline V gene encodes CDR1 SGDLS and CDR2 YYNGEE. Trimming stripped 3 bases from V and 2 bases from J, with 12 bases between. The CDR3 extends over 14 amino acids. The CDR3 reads CASSAGADAYEQYF. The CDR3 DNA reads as TGTGCCAGCAGCGCCGGGGCTGATGCCTACGAGCAGTACTTC.

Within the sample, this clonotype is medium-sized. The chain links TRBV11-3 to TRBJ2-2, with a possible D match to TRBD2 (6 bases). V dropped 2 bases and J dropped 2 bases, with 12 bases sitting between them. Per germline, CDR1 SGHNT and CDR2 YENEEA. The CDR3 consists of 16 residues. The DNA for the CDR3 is TGTGCCAGCAGCTTATCTCTGGGGGGAAACACCGGGGAGCTGTTTTTT. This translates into CASSLSLGGNTGELFF.

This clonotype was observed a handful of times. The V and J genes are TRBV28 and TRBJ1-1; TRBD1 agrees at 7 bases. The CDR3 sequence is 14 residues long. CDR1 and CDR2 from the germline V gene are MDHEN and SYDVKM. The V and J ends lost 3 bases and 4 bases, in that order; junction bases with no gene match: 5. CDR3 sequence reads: CASSFYRGRTEAFF. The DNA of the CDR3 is TGTGCCAGCAGTTTTTATAGGGGGCGCACTGAAGCTTTCTTT.